This note documents a single T cell receptor beta chain sequence. The data are from a study of T cell changes during pregnancy in multiple sclerosis. Here immunoSEQ multiplex PCR was the method, and the copy in TCRdb shows in-frame clones only, minus some. The repertoire holds about 44,000 clones, with around 96% as singletons. The CDR3 consists of 14 residues. The germline CDR1 and CDR2 sequences are LNHDA and SQIVND (reference sequence). Trimming took 3 bases from V and 0 from J, leaving 9 bases between them. Here the sequenced sample was peripheral blood, taken in the second trimester of pregnancy. This chain uses TRBV19 with TRBJ2-7; D unclear. The clonotype comes from a female donor with multiple sclerosis, enrolled in a pregnancy study. Here the CDR3 reads CASSISQNSYEQYF. CDR3 nucleotides: TGTGCCAGTAGTATCTCCCAGAACTCCTACGAGCAGTACTTC.